What follows describes a single TCR beta chain. The data originate from a study of blood T cell repertoires in COVID-19. Study background: Sample material is recorded as cDNA or gDNA derived from T cells, B-cell-depleted T cells, or PBMCs.

Original methodology: Quantification of nucleated cells was approximated via reference gene primer amplification. Produced via immunoSEQ multiplex PCR; TCRdb's table is partial and in-frame only. Clone size and V and J calls were adopted from that table, with D and trimming inferred from the DNA. The table records 250,000 to 350,000 clones, 80% to 95% of them present only once. The receptor's source is a woman in her twenties or thirties who had recovered from COVID-19. The sequenced sample was PBMCs or T cells enriched from blood (not recorded which).

This CDR3 is CASSEGRWGYTF. The CDR3 DNA reads as TGTGCCAGTTCGGAGGGACGGTGGGGCTACACCTTC. This chain joins TRBV19 and TRBJ1-2; weak D call: TRBD1 (5 bases). Germline loops: CDR1 LNHDA, CDR2 SQIVND (reference sequence). This CDR3 has 12 residues. Trimming took off 8 bases at V and 8 bases at J, with 15 bases between the two ends.